This T cell receptor (beta chain) stems from a study of read filtering for tumor transcriptome and immune sequencing. Across the study: R-ISS stage counts were 8 for I, more than 15 for II, about 7 for III.

The library was built from about 400 ng RNA with molecular barcoded adaptors for alpha/delta and beta/gamma chains. Using its own MiXCR run on the reads, TCRdb lists one record per CDR3 protein. The sample yields some 38,000 distinct CDR3 sequences, approximately 12% seen once. Overall study results and limits: Even smaller IR-seq throughput identified most shared clonotypes. About four fifths of IR-seq clonotypes had a single read, yet these held around 4% of reads. The sorted CD138-negative fraction was a mixed bone marrow immune population, not purified T cells.

The CDR3 loop spans 15 amino acids. V was clipped by 5 bases and J by 7 bases, with 20 bases between them. The germline gives CDR1 SGHTA, CDR2 FQGNSA. In regard to this clonotype: The antigen is unknown.

Sequenced material: a population of CD138-negative cells sorted from bone marrow. This sequence was found in a donor aged 40 or older with multiple myeloma. The chain is built from TRBV7-2 and TRBJ2-5, with D maybe TRBD2 (5 bases). This CDR3 reads CASSPNMALAGTQYF. The CDR3 DNA sequence: TGTGCCAGCAGCCCCAACATGGCATTGGCGGGGACCCAGTACTTC.